Presented here are 16 T cell receptor beta chains from one specimen sequenced in a study of CD8+CD57+ T cells in acquired aplastic anemia. All sequencing subjects had displayed CD8+CD57+ cell expansion on flow cytometry. It was genomic DNA that served as the template for profiling TCR beta VDJ and CDR3. From the reads, TCRdb called clonotypes with MiXCR, one entry per CDR3 protein. The sample has a few hundred thousand distinct CDR3 sequences; around 82% are singletons. The sequenced sample consisted of sorted CD4+, CD8+, or CD8+CD57+ T cells (not recorded which) from PBMCs. Receptors were obtained from a human donor with aplastic anemia.

This clonotype came up a few times. The genes are TRBV11-3 and TRBJ2-1; D perhaps matches TRBD1 (5 bases). Germline CDR1 and CDR2: SGHNT and YENEEA. The CDR3 is made up of 15 amino acids. Between the trimmed V and J ends, which lost 0 bases and 6 bases, there was a span of 12 bases. The CDR3 DNA sequence: TGTGCCAGCAGCTTAGATCTGACAGCTTCCAATGAGCAGTTCTTC. It is translated as CASSLDLTASNEQFF.

The chain uses TRBV24-1 and TRBJ2-1; 8 bases fit TRBD2. CDR3 length: 15 residues. Per the germline V gene, CDR1 is KGHDR and CDR2 is SFDVKD. V was clipped by 8 bases and J by 4 bases; unmatched bases: 9. CDR3 residues: CATTGGEGKYNEQFF. In nucleotides, the CDR3 is TGTGCCACCACGGGGGGGGAAGGAAAGTACAATGAGCAGTTCTTC.

V gene TRBV7-2 combines with J gene TRBJ2-7, with TRBD2 as a possible D gene (5 bases). The CDR3 sequence is 18 residues long. Germline assignment: CDR1 SGHTA and CDR2 FQGNSA. Trimming took off 3 bases at V and 1 base at J, with 22 bases between the two ends. This chain's CDR3 is CASSLQPGADYLSYEQYV. The CDR3 DNA reads TGTGCCAGCAGCTTGCAACCAGGCGCCGACTATCTTTCCTACGAGCAGTACGTC.

The chain carries TRBV7-3 and TRBJ2-5; D not resolved. The CDR3 consists of 12 residues. V lost 9 bases, J lost 5 bases, and 13 bases lay in between. Looked up from germline, CDR1 is SGHTA and CDR2 is FQGTGA. The CDR3 DNA reads as TGTGCCAGAAACTGGGCTAGGGAGACCCAGTACTTC. It encodes CARNWARETQYF.

In the case of this clonotype: Germline is not matched at one junction end, which may reflect a read error. The gene calls are TRBV7-6 and TRBJ1-5, with no clear D. This CDR3 has 14 amino acids. Looked up from germline, CDR1 is SGHVS and CDR2 is FNYEAQ. CDR3 in DNA: TGTGCCAGCAGTGAATCGTATAGCAATCAGGAGACCCAGTTT. This codes for CASSESYSNQETQF.

The rearrangement uses TRBV2 and TRBJ1-1; D is unclear. In germline, CDR1 is SNHLY, CDR2 FYNNEI. The CDR3 contains 12 residues. V dropped 6 bases and J dropped 7 bases, with 12 bases sitting between them. In DNA, the CDR3 is TGTGCCAGCAGGTCCGACAACTATGAAGCTTTCTTT. This codes for CASRSDNYEAFF.

CDR3: CASMPSEPYNNQFF. In DNA, the CDR3 is TGTGCCAGTATGCCCAGTGAGCCCTACAATAATCAGTTCTTC. The chain is built from TRBV19 and TRBJ2-1; D is unresolved. Germline lookup yields CDR1 LNHDA and CDR2 SQIVND (reference sequence). The CDR3 sequence is 14 residues long. V lost 7 bases to trimming and J lost 13 bases, with 23 bases between them.

V gene TRBV7-8 combines with J gene TRBJ2-3, with TRBD2 as a possible D gene (5 bases). V lost 6 bases, J lost 6 bases, and 25 bases lay in between. The CDR3 is 17 amino acids. Germline V lookup: CDR1 SGHVS, CDR2 FQNEAQ. This CDR3 is CASRYPAVRKTSDTQYF. Here the CDR3 DNA reads TGTGCCAGCAGGTACCCAGCGGTTAGAAAGACGTCGGATACGCAGTATTTT.

The rearrangement joins TRBV7-9 to TRBJ2-7; D perhaps matches TRBD1 (6 bases). Germline V gene sequence: CDR1 SEHNR, CDR2 FQNEAQ (reference sequence). CDR3 size: 18 residues. CDR3 DNA sequence: TGTGTCAGCAGCTCACAGGGTAGTGAGCAGGTCTTCGGGTACGAGCAGTACGTC. It translates to CVSSSQGSEQVFGYEQYV.

There are a few counts of this clonotype. The V gene is TRBV7-8, the J gene TRBJ2-3, with a tentative D call TRBD2 (5 bases). CDR1 SGHVS and CDR2 FQNEAQ come from the germline V gene. V was pared by 0 bases and J by 6 bases, with 10 bases between. This CDR3 has 14 residues. Here the CDR3 DNA reads TGTGCCAGCAGCTTAGCGGGAGACGGCGATACGCAGTATTTT. Translated, it gives CASSLAGDGDTQYF.

This clonotype was recorded only once. J is TRBJ2-2 and V is TRBV11-1, with 8 bases identical to TRBD2. From germline, CDR1 is SGHAT and CDR2 FQDESV (reference sequence). CDR3 length: 16 residues. Trimming at V came to 3 bases and at J to 5 bases, leaving 8 bases not matched to a gene. Here the CDR3 DNA reads TGTGCCAGCAGCTTCGACGGGGGGGCTTCAACCGGGGAGCTGTTTTTT. Its protein is CASSFDGGASTGELFF.

The chain joins TRBV7-9 to TRBJ2-7, with D perhaps being TRBD1 or TRBD2 (7 bases each). With 5 bases removed from V and 4 bases from J, the gap between germline ends came to 27 bases. Looked up from germline, CDR1 is SEHNR and CDR2 is FQNEAQ (reference sequence). The CDR3 loop spans 18 amino acids. DNA of the CDR3: TGTGCCAGCAGCCAACATATACTAGCGAGGGGGCCTATTTACGAGCAGTACGTC. It encodes CASSQHILARGPIYEQYV.

This clonotype was seen ten or more times. As DNA, the CDR3 is TGTGCCAGCAGTGCTTGGGGACAGGCCTACGAGCAGTACTTC. Translated: CASSAWGQAYEQYF. This rearrangement joins TRBV6-1 to TRBJ2-7, with TRBD1 identical over 8 bases. Germline V CDR1 and CDR2: MNHNS, SASEGT. Trimming removed 4 bases from V and 2 bases from J; junction bases left unmatched: 4. This CDR3 region has 14 residues.

DNA of the CDR3: TGTGCCAGCAGCTTTCATAGCGGAGTAGATACGCAGTATTACGAGCAGTACGTC. It is translated as CASSFHSGVDTQYYEQYV. The rearrangement uses TRBV7-8 and TRBJ2-7; TRBD2 might be the D (6 bases). The germline CDR1 and CDR2 sequences are SGHVS and FQNEAQ. There are 18 residues in the CDR3. Trimming shortened V by 3 bases and J by 4 bases, and 25 bases separated the two germline ends.

The J gene is TRBJ1-2, the V gene TRBV2, with 8 bases aligning to TRBD1. Trimming at V came to 8 bases and at J to 7 bases, leaving 9 bases not matched to a gene. This CDR3 contains 13 residues. Germline lookup yields CDR1 SNHLY and CDR2 FYNNEI. The CDR3 DNA reads as TGTGCCAGCGGGGACGGTGGGACAGGTGGCTACACCTTC. It yields the protein CASGDGGTGGYTF.

Regarding this clonotype: A junction end diverges from the germline sequence, so it may reflect a read error. The chain uses TRBV20-1 and TRBJ2-1; 10 bases align to TRBD2. CDR3 length: 17 residues. Looked up from germline, CDR1 is DFQATT and CDR2 is SNEGSKA (reference sequence). Here the CDR3 DNA reads TGCAGTGCTAGAGACGCCGCATTAGCGGGGGGCTACAATGGGCAGTTCTTC. It encodes CSARDAALAGGYNGQFF.